This T cell receptor (beta chain) was sequenced during a study of beta chain features in type 1 diabetes. Expressed TCRB transcripts were sequenced, since all the RNA that had been isolated was reverse transcribed. Sequencing was performed with immunoSEQ multiplex PCR; in TCRdb, only in-frame clones are kept and a portion is missing. The table lists under 350,000 clones, 24% of them singletons. Findings and limits, study-wide: All four CD4+ subsets from Type 1 diabetes patients carried moderately but significantly shorter TCRB CDR3s.

This clone was found a few times. What it binds is unknown. The CDR3 covers 16 residues. The germline V gene encodes CDR1 MGHRA and CDR2 YSYEKL. V lost 0 bases and J 0 bases, leaving 11 bases between the germline ends. The receptor's source is a woman aged 25 to 45 with type 1 diabetes. The chain employs TRBV4-1 and TRBJ1-2, with D perhaps TRBD1 (5 bases). The sequencing sample was made of naive CD4+ T cells from blood. The CDR3 here is CASSQDEQGSNYGYTF. As DNA, the CDR3 is TGCGCCAGCAGCCAAGATGAGCAGGGATCTAACTATGGCTACACCTTC.